These T cell receptor beta chains were read from a single sample in a study of cytomegalovirus exposure and HLA in healthy donors. Repertoires were generated with immunoSEQ multiplex PCR, while TCRdb's copy carries only in-frame clones and drops some. This sample has approximately 150,000 clones, with 80% found just once. Sequenced input: PBMCs. The receptors were sampled from a woman aged 45 to 65 in good health and CMV-seronegative. CDR3s include the opening cysteine and the closing phenylalanine or tryptophan. Each record gives: clone size, D gene, V gene, J gene, CDR3 DNA, CDR3 protein. A D gene is named only where the DNA matches it firmly. Expanded clones get a size class; other rows say once, few or many, or leave the size out.

NA	NA	TRBV27	TRBJ2-3	TGTGCCAGCAGTTTATTAGGGGGACCCACAGATACGCAGTATTTT	CASSLLGGPTDTQYF
NA	NA	TRBV6-5	TRBJ2-6	TGTGCCAGCAGCCGGGGCTCTGGGGCCAACGTCCTGACTTTC	CASSRGSGANVLTF
NA	TRBD2	TRBV7-8	TRBJ2-7	TGTGCCAGCAGCTCCGGGGGGTTTGGAGATTCCTACGAGCAGTACTTC	CASSSGGFGDSYEQYF
once	TRBD2	TRBV29-1	TRBJ2-1	TGCAGCGTTGAGGGACTAGCGGGAGGTACTGGACGACGAGCCAATGAGCAGTTCTTC	CSVEGLAGGTGRRANEQFF
few	NA	TRBV6-1	TRBJ2-7	TGTGCCAGCAGTGAAGTGCAAGGGGACTACGAGCAGTACTTC	CASSEVQGDYEQYF
NA	NA	TRBV6-5	TRBJ1-2	TGTGCCAGCAGTTACTCGAAGGGAGCAGCCTCATATGGCTACACCTTC	CASSYSKGAASYGYTF
NA	NA	TRBV6-5	TRBJ2-7	TGTGCCAGCAGCCGGAGGGCTGACAGGGATTACGAGCAGTACTTC	CASSRRADRDYEQYF
once	NA	TRBV7-2	TRBJ2-5	TGTGCCAGCAGCTCCCGAGGGGGAACCGGGGAGACCCAGTACTTC	CASSSRGGTGETQYF
NA	TRBD2	TRBV5-1	TRBJ2-1	TGCGCCAGCAGCCAGACTAGCGGGAGTCCCCATGAGTTCTTC	CASSQTSGSPHEFF
NA	TRBD1	TRBV2	TRBJ2-5	TGTGCCAGCAGTGATCAGGGGGCCGGGTGGGAGACCCAGTACTTC	CASSDQGAGWETQYF
NA	NA	TRBV9	TRBJ2-5	TGTGCCAGCAGCGCTAGCGCAGCCCAAGAGACCCAGTACTTC	CASSASAAQETQYF
NA	TRBD2	TRBV27	TRBJ2-1	TGTGCCAGCAGAGCGGGAGATGGGGCCAATGAGCAGTTCTTC	CASRAGDGANEQFF
NA	TRBD1	TRBV5-4	TRBJ2-5	TGTGCCAGCAGCCCCTGGACAGGGGACGGAGAGACCCAGTACTTC	CASSPWTGDGETQYF
NA	NA	TRBV28	TRBJ1-2	TGTGCCAACCAGAAACAGGGTTACTATGGCTACACCTTC	CANQKQGYYGYTF
NA	NA	TRBV15	TRBJ1-2	TGTGCCACCAGCAGAGATCGCGGGAGTAGCTCTGGCTACACCTTC	CATSRDRGSSSGYTF
NA	NA	TRBV19	TRBJ2-5	TGTGCCAGTACGGATACACAGGGTCCCCGGGAGACCCAGTACTTC	CASTDTQGPRETQYF
once	TRBD2	TRBV25-1	TRBJ2-5	TGTGCCAGCAGTGATGGACTAGCGTTTTCAGAGACCCAGTACTTC	CASSDGLAFSETQYF
NA	NA	TRBV5-1	TRBJ2-7	TGCGCCAGCAGCTTGGAGAGGGCGTACGAGCAGTACTTC	CASSLERAYEQYF
NA	TRBD2	TRBV14	TRBJ2-7	TGTGCCAGCAGCCAATGGACTAGCGGGAGCTACGAGCAGTACTTC	CASSQWTSGSYEQYF
few	NA	TRBV5-6	TRBJ1-1	TGTGCCAGCAGCTTGGTCCTGCCGGGAAAGAACACTGAAGCTTTCTTT	CASSLVLPGKNTEAFF
NA	NA	TRBV7-2	TRBJ1-6	TGTGCCAGCAGCTTAGAGGGGCGCGGTTCACCCCTCCACTTT	CASSLEGRGSPLHF
NA	TRBD1	TRBV7-6	TRBJ1-6	TGTGCCAGCAGCTCGGACAGGGGGCGCCGGTCACCCCTCCACTTT	CASSSDRGRRSPLHF
NA	NA	TRBV27	TRBJ1-1	TGTGCCAGCAGTTCACCAGAGAACACTGAAGCTTTCTTT	CASSSPENTEAFF
NA	NA	TRBV21-1	TRBJ2-3	TGTGCCAGCAGCAAAGCGTGGGGGGGTAGCACAGATACGCAGTATTTT	CASSKAWGGSTDTQYF
NA	TRBD1	TRBV19	TRBJ1-5	TGTGCCAGTAGTAGGGGGGGACAGGGTAGCAATCAGCCCCAGCATTTT	CASSRGGQGSNQPQHF
NA	TRBD2	TRBV7-7	TRBJ2-5	TGTGCTAGCAGCCCCGGACTAGCAGGAGAGACCCAGTACTTC	CASSPGLAGETQYF
NA	TRBD2	TRBV9	TRBJ2-1	TGTGCCAGCAGCGTAGAAACTAGCGGGAACAATGAGCAGTTCTTC	CASSVETSGNNEQFF
NA	TRBD1	TRBV5-5	TRBJ2-1	TGTGCCAGCACCCTCGCCCCGGGACAGATTTCCTACAATGAGCAGTTCTTC	CASTLAPGQISYNEQFF
NA	NA	TRBV29-1	TRBJ2-3	TGCAGCGTTGAAGGGCTCAGGGTGCTCACAGATACGCAGTATTTT	CSVEGLRVLTDTQYF
NA	NA	TRBV27	TRBJ1-6	TGTGCCAGCAGTTTATCCCCTGACACCCGATCAGGGGTTGGGTCACCCCTCCACTTT	CASSLSPDTRSGVGSPLHF
NA	TRBD1	TRBV27	TRBJ2-2	TGTGCCAGCAGACAGGGGGCCGTCGGGGAGCTGTTTTTT	CASRQGAVGELFF
once	NA	TRBV6-1	TRBJ1-5	TGTGCCAGCACCCAGGGGAGTAATCAGCCCCAGCATTTT	CASTQGSNQPQHF
NA	TRBD1	TRBV11-2	TRBJ1-3	TGTGCCAGCAGCCCCTTGGGGACAGCTCTATTTCCTGGAAACACCATATATTTT	CASSPLGTALFPGNTIYF
NA	NA	TRBV11-2	TRBJ2-1	TGTGCCAGCAGCCCCCGAGGGACACGATCCTACAATGAGCAGTTCTTC	CASSPRGTRSYNEQFF